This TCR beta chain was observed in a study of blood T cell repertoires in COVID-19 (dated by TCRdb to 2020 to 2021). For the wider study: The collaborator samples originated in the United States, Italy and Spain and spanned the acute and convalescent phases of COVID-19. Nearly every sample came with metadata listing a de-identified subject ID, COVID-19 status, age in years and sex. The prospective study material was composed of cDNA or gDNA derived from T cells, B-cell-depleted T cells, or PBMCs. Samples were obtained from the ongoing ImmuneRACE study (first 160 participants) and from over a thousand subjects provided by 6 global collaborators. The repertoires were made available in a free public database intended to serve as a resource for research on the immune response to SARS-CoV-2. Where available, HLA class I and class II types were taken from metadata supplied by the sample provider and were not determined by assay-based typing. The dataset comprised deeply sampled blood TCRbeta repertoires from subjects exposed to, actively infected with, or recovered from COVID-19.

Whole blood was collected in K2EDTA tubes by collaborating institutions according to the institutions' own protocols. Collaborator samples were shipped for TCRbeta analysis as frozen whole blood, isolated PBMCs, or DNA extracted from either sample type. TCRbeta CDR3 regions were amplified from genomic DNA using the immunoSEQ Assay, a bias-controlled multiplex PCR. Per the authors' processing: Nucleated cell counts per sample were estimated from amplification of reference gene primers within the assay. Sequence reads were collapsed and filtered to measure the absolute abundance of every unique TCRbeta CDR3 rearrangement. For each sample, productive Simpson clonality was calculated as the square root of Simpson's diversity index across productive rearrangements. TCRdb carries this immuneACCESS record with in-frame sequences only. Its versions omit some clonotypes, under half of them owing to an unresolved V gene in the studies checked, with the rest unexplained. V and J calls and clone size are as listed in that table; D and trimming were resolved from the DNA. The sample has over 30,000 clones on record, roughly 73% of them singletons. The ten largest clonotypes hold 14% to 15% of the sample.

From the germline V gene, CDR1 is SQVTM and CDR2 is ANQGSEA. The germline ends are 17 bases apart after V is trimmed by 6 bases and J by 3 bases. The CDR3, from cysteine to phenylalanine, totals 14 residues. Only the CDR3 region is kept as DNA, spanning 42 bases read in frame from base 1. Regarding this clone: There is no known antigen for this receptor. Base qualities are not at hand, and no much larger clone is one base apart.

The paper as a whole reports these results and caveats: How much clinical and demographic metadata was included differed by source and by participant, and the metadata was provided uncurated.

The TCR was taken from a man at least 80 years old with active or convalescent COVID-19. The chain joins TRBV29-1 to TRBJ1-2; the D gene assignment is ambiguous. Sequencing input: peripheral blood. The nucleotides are TGCAGCGTGGGAGAAAGAGACACCCACTATGGCTACACCTTC. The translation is CSVGERDTHYGYTF. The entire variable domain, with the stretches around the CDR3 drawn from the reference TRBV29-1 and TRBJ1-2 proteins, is SAVISQKPSRDICQRGTSLTIQCQVDSQVTMMFWYRQQPGQSLTLIATANQGSEATYESGFVIDKFPISRPNLTFSTLTVSNMSPEDSSIYLCSVGERDTHYGYTFGSGTRLTVV.